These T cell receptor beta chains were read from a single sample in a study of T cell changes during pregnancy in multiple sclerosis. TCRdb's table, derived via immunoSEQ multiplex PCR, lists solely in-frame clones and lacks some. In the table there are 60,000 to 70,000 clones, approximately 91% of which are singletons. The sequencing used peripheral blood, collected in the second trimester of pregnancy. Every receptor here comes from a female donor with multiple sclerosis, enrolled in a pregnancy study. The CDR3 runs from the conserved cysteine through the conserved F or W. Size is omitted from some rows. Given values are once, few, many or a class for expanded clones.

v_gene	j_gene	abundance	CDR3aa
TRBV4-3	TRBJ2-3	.	CASSLRGSSTDTQYF
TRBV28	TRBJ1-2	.	CASSFYRVYGYTF
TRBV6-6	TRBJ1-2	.	CASSPVWGLDYGYTF
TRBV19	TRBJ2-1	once	CASKSVSAGGPNEQFF
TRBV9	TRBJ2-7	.	CASSAGLADSSYEQYF
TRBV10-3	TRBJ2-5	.	CATRSLGQGETQYF
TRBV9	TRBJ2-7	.	CASSAHPEGTAGIYEQYF
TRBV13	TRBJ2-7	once	CASSVDSYEQYF
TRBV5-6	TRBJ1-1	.	CASSSTGSGRVSTEAFF
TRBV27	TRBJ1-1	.	CASTPGDRNTEAFF